These T cell receptor beta chains were read from a single sample in a study of patients and donors after allogeneic stem cell transplantation. TCRdb itself ran the RT-PCR reads through MiXCR, one entry per CDR3 protein. The table includes more than 150,000 distinct CDR3 sequences, 24% detected once. The sample taken for sequencing was blood, either unsorted or a sorted T cell fraction (not recorded which). The receptor set was obtained from a human donor who was either an allogeneic HSCT recipient or a stem cell or donor lymphocyte infusion donor (not recorded which). It is not recorded whose cells these are; they may come from a transplant donor. Each CDR3 is given with its conserved first and last residue. The order of the fields is J gene, D gene, clone size, V gene, CDR3 DNA, CDR3 protein. D genes are given only for firm matches. Size tells how often a clone was seen (once, few, many) or the class of an expanded clone, and some rows leave it out.

J gene: TRBJ1-1
D gene: -
clone size: many
V gene: TRBV5-1
CDR3 DNA: TGCGCCAGCAGCTTGGTAGGGGAACGCACTGAAGCTTTCTTT
CDR3 protein: CASSLVGERTEAFF

J gene: TRBJ1-6
D gene: -
clone size: -
V gene: TRBV28
CDR3 DNA: TGTGCCAGCAGTTTCGTGGGCCTGGGAAATTCACCCCTCCACTTT
CDR3 protein: CASSFVGLGNSPLHF

J gene: TRBJ1-1
D gene: -
clone size: few
V gene: TRBV12-3/TRBV12-4
CDR3 DNA: TGTGCCAGCACCGAAGGCGCCATGAACACTGAAGCTTTCTTT
CDR3 protein: CASTEGAMNTEAFF

J gene: TRBJ1-1
D gene: -
clone size: -
V gene: TRBV29-1
CDR3 DNA: TGCAGCGTTGTGGGGGCCTGGAGCACTGAAGCTTTCTTT
CDR3 protein: CSVVGAWSTEAFF

J gene: TRBJ2-1
D gene: -
clone size: few
V gene: TRBV10-3
CDR3 DNA: TGTGCCATCAGTAGTGAGGGGAGCTCCTACAATGAGCAGTTCTTC
CDR3 protein: CAISSEGSSYNEQFF

J gene: TRBJ1-5
D gene: TRBD1
clone size: -
V gene: TRBV5-5
CDR3 DNA: TGTGCCAGCAGCTTGTACTTAAACAGGGGAGGCAATCAGCCCCAGCATTTT
CDR3 protein: CASSLYLNRGGNQPQHF

J gene: TRBJ2-3
D gene: -
clone size: -
V gene: TRBV20-1
CDR3 DNA: TGCAGTGCCAACGGGGGCCTAACAGATACGCAGTATTTT
CDR3 protein: CSANGGLTDTQYF

J gene: TRBJ1-1
D gene: -
clone size: -
V gene: TRBV7-9
CDR3 DNA: TGTGCCAGCAGCTTCTCCAGCGGGTTCATGAACACTGAAGCTTTCTTT
CDR3 protein: CASSFSSGFMNTEAFF

J gene: TRBJ1-1
D gene: -
clone size: -
V gene: TRBV7-9
CDR3 DNA: TGTGCCAGCAGCTTAGGTTTCCAGAACACTGAAGCTTTCTTT
CDR3 protein: CASSLGFQNTEAFF

J gene: TRBJ2-3
D gene: TRBD2
clone size: few
V gene: TRBV28
CDR3 DNA: TGTGCCAGCAGTTTATCCCGTTCTGGTGCGGGGGGAGATACGCAGTATTTT
CDR3 protein: CASSLSRSGAGGDTQYF

J gene: TRBJ1-1
D gene: -
clone size: -
V gene: TRBV5-1
CDR3 DNA: TGCGCCAGCTTGGGGGACGCCGAAGCTTTCTTT
CDR3 protein: CASLGDAEAFF

J gene: TRBJ2-3
D gene: -
clone size: -
V gene: TRBV6-5
CDR3 DNA: TGTGCCAGCAGTTACACGGGAACAGAAGCAGATACGCAGTATTTT
CDR3 protein: CASSYTGTEADTQYF

J gene: TRBJ1-3
D gene: TRBD1
clone size: -
V gene: TRBV28
CDR3 DNA: TGTGCCAGCAGACCGGGACAGGGTATCTCTGGAAACACCATATATTTT
CDR3 protein: CASRPGQGISGNTIYF

J gene: TRBJ2-7
D gene: -
clone size: -
V gene: TRBV7-9
CDR3 DNA: TGTGCCAGCAGCCCGGACAGAGCCTACGAGCAGTACTTC
CDR3 protein: CASSPDRAYEQYF

J gene: TRBJ2-7
D gene: TRBD1
clone size: -
V gene: TRBV14
CDR3 DNA: TGTGCCAGCAGCCAAGCCGGGACAGGGATCTACGAGCAGTACTTC
CDR3 protein: CASSQAGTGIYEQYF